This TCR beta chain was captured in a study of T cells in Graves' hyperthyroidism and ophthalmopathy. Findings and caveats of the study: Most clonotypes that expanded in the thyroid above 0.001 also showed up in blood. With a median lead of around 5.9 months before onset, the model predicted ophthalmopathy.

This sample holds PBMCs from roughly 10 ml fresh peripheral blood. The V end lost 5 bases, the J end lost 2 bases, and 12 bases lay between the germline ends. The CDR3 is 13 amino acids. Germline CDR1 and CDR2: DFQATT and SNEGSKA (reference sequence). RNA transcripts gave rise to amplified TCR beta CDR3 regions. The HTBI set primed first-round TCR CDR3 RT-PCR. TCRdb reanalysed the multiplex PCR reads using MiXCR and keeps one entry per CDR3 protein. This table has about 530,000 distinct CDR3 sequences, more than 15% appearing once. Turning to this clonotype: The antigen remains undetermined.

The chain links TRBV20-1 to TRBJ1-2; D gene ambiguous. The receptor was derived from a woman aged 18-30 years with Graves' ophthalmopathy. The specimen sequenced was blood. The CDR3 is CSAPTGSNYGYTF. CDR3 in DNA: TGCAGTGCTCCTACTGGGTCAAACTATGGCTACACCTTC.